This T cell receptor beta chain was sequenced during a study of blood T cell repertoires in COVID-19. Overall study context: There were acute and convalescent COVID-19 samples, and they came from the United States, Italy and Spain.

Per the original methods: Reference gene primer amplification in the assay estimated nucleated cell counts. The table came from immunoSEQ multiplex PCR; TCRdb's copy has only in-frame clones and leaves some out. The DNA gave D and trimming, while V, J and clone size come from that table. The repertoire consists of tens of thousands of clones, with over 60% occurring once and the leading ten covering 23%. The CDR3 runs 20 residues. Germline CDR1 is MGHRA and CDR2 is YSYEKL. V was pared by 1 base and J by 4 bases, with 17 bases of the junction left unmatched. The sample was peripheral blood. The chain has TRBV4-1 and TRBJ2-2, with TRBD2 identical over 8 bases. The sequence was obtained from a human donor in a cohort sampled during active COVID-19. The DNA of the CDR3 is TGCGCCAGCAGCCAAGGGGCATTTCCGCGGGGGGCGAAGGGCACCGGGGAGCTGTTTTTT. As protein: CASSQGAFPRGAKGTGELFF.